These T cell receptor beta chains were read from a single sample in a study of blood T cell repertoires in COVID-19. Produced via immunoSEQ multiplex PCR; TCRdb's table is partial and in-frame only. Here the sample spans approximately 490,000 clones, roughly nine tenths being singletons. Sequencing used PBMCs or T cells enriched from blood (not recorded which). These receptor sequences come from a woman in her sixties who had recovered from COVID-19. CDR3s include the opening cysteine and the closing phenylalanine or tryptophan. The D gene is left open where the match is weak. Some rows have no size entry. The others give once, few or many, or a class for an expanded clone.

d_call,clone_size,j_call,v_call,cdr3_aa,cdr3_nt
TRBD2,NA,TRBJ2-2,TRBV5-1,CASSWSGLPNTGELFF,TGCGCCAGCAGCTGGTCGGGACTACCGAACACCGGGGAGCTGTTTTTT
NA,NA,TRBJ2-2,TRBV6-5,CASSYDRDSGELFF,TGTGCCAGCAGCTATGACAGAGACTCCGGGGAGCTGTTTTTT
TRBD1,NA,TRBJ1-3,TRBV10-3,CAISEQAGGGNTIYF,TGTGCCATCAGTGAGCAAGCAGGGGGCGGAAACACCATATATTTT
TRBD1,once,TRBJ1-2,TRBV18,CASSHGTLDRAYGYTF,TGTGCCAGCTCACACGGAACCCTGGACAGGGCCTATGGCTACACCTTC
NA,NA,TRBJ2-1,TRBV6-5,CASTPPGTFNEQFF,TGTGCCAGCACTCCTCCAGGGACTTTCAATGAGCAGTTCTTC
NA,once,TRBJ2-3,TRBV3-1/TRBV3-2,CASSHSLEDTQYF,TGTGCCAGCAGCCACTCCCTCGAGGATACGCAGTATTTT
TRBD2,few,TRBJ2-3,TRBV15,CATSGGGSSGGALRTDTQYF,TGTGCCACCAGCGGCGGGGGTTCGAGCGGGGGGGCCCTGCGCACAGATACGCAGTATTTT
TRBD2,few,TRBJ2-5,TRBV2,CASSTGRAGTQETQYF,TGTGCCAGCAGTACCGGTAGAGCGGGGACTCAAGAGACCCAGTACTTC
NA,NA,TRBJ2-5,TRBV6-5,CASSPPGHPGTQYF,TGTGCCAGCAGTCCCCCGGGACACCCAGGGACCCAGTACTTC
NA,NA,TRBJ2-1,TRBV19,CASSIVSQVDEQFF,TGTGCCAGTAGTATAGTAAGCCAGGTGGATGAGCAGTTCTTC
NA,NA,TRBJ1-6,TRBV3-1/TRBV3-2,CASSQVIANSPLHF,TGTGCCAGCAGCCAAGTAATAGCTAATTCACCCCTCCACTTT
NA,NA,TRBJ2-1,TRBV6-1,CASSEGSSYNEQFF,TGTGCCAGCAGTGAAGGGAGCTCCTACAATGAGCAGTTCTTC
NA,NA,TRBJ1-1,TRBV2,CASSVRGGNTEAFF,TGTGCCAGCAGTGTTCGGGGGGGAAACACTGAAGCTTTCTTT
TRBD1,NA,TRBJ1-6,TRBV5-6,CASSSWGQGSSPLHF,TGTGCCAGCAGCTCCTGGGGACAGGGGAGTTCACCCCTCCACTTT
TRBD2,NA,TRBJ2-1,TRBV5-1,CASSLLGLVFDEQFF,TGCGCCAGCAGCTTGTTGGGACTAGTTTTCGATGAGCAGTTCTTC
NA,NA,TRBJ1-2,TRBV12-3/TRBV12-4,CASRGGQHYGYTF,TGTGCCAGCAGAGGGGGACAACACTATGGCTACACCTTC